Listed below are T cell receptor beta chains from one sample, sequenced in a study of tumor-infiltrating lymphocytes in primary liver carcinoma. In TCRdb, the multiplex PCR reads were re-called with MiXCR into one record per CDR3 protein. The sample holds about 310,000 distinct CDR3 sequences, around three fifths seen once. The sequencing sample was made of peripheral blood. The source is a woman in her 30s with primary liver carcinoma and hepatitis B virus infection. CDR3s include the opening cysteine and the closing phenylalanine or tryptophan.

v_call: TRBV29-1; j_call: TRBJ2-5; cdr3_aa: CSVEGTPRVETQYF
v_call: TRBV6-1; j_call: TRBJ2-5; cdr3_aa: CASSERDTWGETRYF
v_call: TRBV6-5; j_call: TRBJ2-3; cdr3_aa: CASRRLDTQYF
v_call: TRBV12-3/TRBV12-4; j_call: TRBJ2-5; cdr3_aa: CASSLASRGAQYF
v_call: TRBV29-1; j_call: TRBJ2-7; cdr3_aa: CSVDSLLAGVVNEQYF
v_call: TRBV28; j_call: TRBJ1-2; cdr3_aa: CAISPLRHYGYTF
v_call: TRBV29-1; j_call: TRBJ2-3; cdr3_aa: CSVQLLEWTQYF
v_call: TRBV14; j_call: TRBJ2-5; cdr3_aa: CASSLMTGGIGETQYF
v_call: TRBV29-1; j_call: TRBJ2-7; cdr3_aa: CSAVPGQGKNEQYF
v_call: TRBV7-9; j_call: TRBJ2-7; cdr3_aa: CASSLGAEQYF
v_call: TRBV4-3; j_call: TRBJ1-6; cdr3_aa: CASSQDSLGGASLLHF
v_call: TRBV6-5; j_call: TRBJ1-5; cdr3_aa: CASSPGGLGNQPQHF
v_call: TRBV7-9; j_call: TRBJ2-1; cdr3_aa: CASSGLADVHNERFF
v_call: TRBV29-1; j_call: TRBJ1-1; cdr3_aa: CSAPRQGGVTEAFF
v_call: TRBV12-3/TRBV12-4; j_call: TRBJ2-1; cdr3_aa: CASSLNRGERFF
v_call: TRBV4-2; j_call: TRBJ2-1; cdr3_aa: CASSQEVAGASYNEQFF
v_call: TRBV29-1; j_call: TRBJ2-3; cdr3_aa: CSVVRLAGEGTHYF
v_call: TRBV29-1; j_call: TRBJ1-2; cdr3_aa: CSVAVTYGYTF
v_call: TRBV4-1; j_call: TRBJ2-7; cdr3_aa: CASSQGGTGGQKKYF
v_call: TRBV12-3/TRBV12-4; j_call: TRBJ2-3; cdr3_aa: CASNSEITDTQRF
v_call: TRBV11-2; j_call: TRBJ1-2; cdr3_aa: CASSLDLGGYAF
v_call: TRBV4-3; j_call: TRBJ2-4; cdr3_aa: CASSANAGATNIQYF
v_call: TRBV29-1; j_call: TRBJ2-5; cdr3_aa: CSVPGQGLETQCF
v_call: TRBV29-1; j_call: TRBJ1-2; cdr3_aa: CSVEEALGGYTF
v_call: TRBV11-2; j_call: TRBJ2-1; cdr3_aa: CASNSAGTGRSGEQFF
v_call: TRBV4-2; j_call: TRBJ2-1; cdr3_aa: CASSPRAGGYNEQFF
v_call: TRBV29-1; j_call: TRBJ2-4; cdr3_aa: CSVTRGATKNIQYF
v_call: TRBV6-2/TRBV6-3; j_call: TRBJ2-5; cdr3_aa: CASRAQVHGTQYF
v_call: TRBV30; j_call: TRBJ2-5; cdr3_aa: CAWSQGPGKTQYF
v_call: TRBV6-2/TRBV6-3; j_call: TRBJ1-5; cdr3_aa: CASSVTGSNQPQHF
v_call: TRBV6-6; j_call: TRBJ2-7; cdr3_aa: CASSYPGTGIYEQYF
v_call: TRBV12-3/TRBV12-4; j_call: TRBJ1-4; cdr3_aa: CANRRGPNEKLFF
v_call: TRBV12-3/TRBV12-4; j_call: TRBJ2-1; cdr3_aa: CASSFQRAGNEQFF
v_call: TRBV6-2/TRBV6-3; j_call: TRBJ2-1; cdr3_aa: CASSNQGTGSNEQFF
v_call: TRBV29-1; j_call: TRBJ2-7; cdr3_aa: CSAGQISYGQYF
v_call: TRBV28; j_call: TRBJ1-2; cdr3_aa: CASNTGQGRGYTF
v_call: TRBV6-2/TRBV6-3; j_call: TRBJ2-3; cdr3_aa: CASSTAWTDTQYF
v_call: TRBV5-6; j_call: TRBJ1-1; cdr3_aa: CASCLPGTNTEASF
v_call: TRBV6-1; j_call: TRBJ1-2; cdr3_aa: CACHRRTLVGYTF
v_call: TRBV7-9; j_call: TRBJ2-7; cdr3_aa: CASSVQGGTYEQYF
v_call: TRBV6-5; j_call: TRBJ1-2; cdr3_aa: CASSVYVGSYGYTF
v_call: TRBV6-5; j_call: TRBJ2-3; cdr3_aa: CASSYTSADTQYF
v_call: TRBV5-4; j_call: TRBJ2-1; cdr3_aa: CASSLTWLAGNNELFF
v_call: TRBV12-3/TRBV12-4; j_call: TRBJ2-2; cdr3_aa: CASSPNYRVQTGELFF
v_call: TRBV7-8; j_call: TRBJ1-3; cdr3_aa: CASSPGTAGPGNTIYF
v_call: TRBV6-5; j_call: TRBJ1-5; cdr3_aa: CASSRGQGVQPQHF
v_call: TRBV19; j_call: TRBJ2-1; cdr3_aa: CASSPSGSVQFF
v_call: TRBV24-1; j_call: TRBJ2-7; cdr3_aa: CATSDASGTGTYEQYF
v_call: TRBV7-8; j_call: TRBJ2-3; cdr3_aa: CASSSTTSTDMQYF
v_call: TRBV5-1; j_call: TRBJ1-6; cdr3_aa: CASSLDGRPNSPLHF
v_call: TRBV7-9; j_call: TRBJ1-1; cdr3_aa: CASSFQGSNTEAFF
v_call: TRBV19; j_call: TRBJ2-1; cdr3_aa: CASISSLSGRGEQFF
v_call: TRBV12-3/TRBV12-4; j_call: TRBJ2-4; cdr3_aa: CASSGLAARGNIQYF
v_call: TRBV29-1; j_call: TRBJ2-1; cdr3_aa: CSVVGVGQENEQFF
v_call: TRBV7-9; j_call: TRBJ2-5; cdr3_aa: CASSVRWGETQYF